A single T cell receptor (beta chain) is shown here with its context. As yet, its antigen is unknown. Researchers report immunoSEQ v3.0 was run at survey level. The data were produced by immunoSEQ multiplex PCR, yet TCRdb's version contains in-frame clones alone and is incomplete. The data show tens of thousands of clones, just under 85% seen once. This sample is part of a study of long-term antiretroviral therapy in people with HIV. Study results and caveats: Against controls, HIV repertoires showed narrower ranges of CDR3 length.

The sequence was obtained from a man aged 30 to 39 with HIV. This specimen was unsorted PBMCs, taken 0.7 years before starting antiretroviral therapy.

The CDR3 region is CASSVPGQPNTEAFF. For the CDR3, the DNA is TGTGCCAGCAGTGTACCGGGACAGCCGAACACTGAAGCTTTCTTT. The chain has TRBV6-1 and TRBJ1-1; the match to TRBD1 covers 7 bases. The germline CDR1 and CDR2 sequences are MNHNS and SASEGT. There are 15 residues in the CDR3. With 4 bases clipped from V and 1 base from J, the junction kept 6 bases outside the gene matches.